Listed below are T cell receptor beta chains from one sample, sequenced in a study of T cells after yellow fever vaccination. TCRdb recomputed calls from the 5' RACE reads with MiXCR, one row per CDR3 protein. Among 450,000 to 550,000 distinct CDR3 sequences listed, around a fifth were seen once. Sequenced material: PBMCs, taken roughly 20 days after the first yellow fever vaccination. These receptors all stem from a man aged 18 to 30 who received the YFV17D yellow fever vaccine. The CDR3 runs from the conserved cysteine through the conserved F or W. The D gene is left open where the match is weak. Not all rows give a size; the values are once, few, many and, for expanded clones, a class.

v_gene,j_gene,abundance,d_gene,CDR3nt,CDR3aa
TRBV20-1,TRBJ2-5,NA,NA,TGCAGTGCTAGATCGTACCAAGCAGGGGAGACCCAGTACTTC,CSARSYQAGETQYF
TRBV20-1,TRBJ1-5,few,NA,TGCAGTGCTAGAGAAGGGTATCAGCCCCAGCATTTT,CSAREGYQPQHF
TRBV5-1,TRBJ2-5,NA,NA,TGCGCCAGCAGCTTGGGAGCTGGATACGGGGGAGAGACCCAGTACTTC,CASSLGAGYGGETQYF
TRBV4-3,TRBJ2-7,few,NA,TGCGCCAGCAGTACGCTTGGGGACATGGGCGAGCAGTACTTC,CASSTLGDMGEQYF
TRBV19,TRBJ2-7,NA,TRBD1,TGTGCCAGTAGTCGGACAGGGACGACCTACGAGCAGTACTTC,CASSRTGTTYEQYF
TRBV10-3,TRBJ2-3,NA,NA,TGTGCCATCAAAAAAGGCACAGATACGCAGTATTTT,CAIKKGTDTQYF
TRBV7-2,TRBJ2-1,many,TRBD1,TGTGCCAGCAGAGAACAGGGGGGATCCCAGTTCTTC,CASREQGGSQFF
TRBV10-3,TRBJ1-2,NA,NA,TGTGCCATCAGTGGGGAATGGGCGGACGGGTTGAATGGCTACACCTTC,CAISGEWADGLNGYTF
TRBV18,TRBJ2-3,NA,TRBD1,TGTGCCAGCTCACCCGGACAGGGTGCGCAGTATTTT,CASSPGQGAQYF
TRBV2,TRBJ1-1,NA,NA,TGTGCCAGCAGCCGGAGCTCTATGAACACTGAAGCTTTCTTT,CASSRSSMNTEAFF
TRBV6-5,TRBJ2-5,NA,TRBD1,TGTGCCAGCAGTTACGCGACAGGGGGCCGGGAGACCCAGTACTTC,CASSYATGGRETQYF
TRBV4-3,TRBJ2-3,NA,NA,TGCGCCAGCAGCCAAGGTCTGGGATTAGACACAGATACGCAGTATTTT,CASSQGLGLDTDTQYF
TRBV20-1,TRBJ1-1,NA,NA,TGCAGTGCTATGGACTCGCTGAACACTGAAGCTTTCTTT,CSAMDSLNTEAFF
TRBV6-2/TRBV6-3,TRBJ2-1,NA,NA,TGTGCCAGCAGCGATTCAGGGCGTAAGCAGTTCTTC,CASSDSGRKQFF
TRBV7-2,TRBJ2-2,NA,NA,TGTGCCAGCAGCTTAATGACCACCGGGGAGCTGTTTTTT,CASSLMTTGELFF
TRBV6-2/TRBV6-3,TRBJ2-7,NA,NA,TGTGCCAGCAGTTACTCGAGGACAGACGACGAGCAGTACTTC,CASSYSRTDDEQYF
TRBV19,TRBJ2-7,NA,NA,TGTGCCAGTAGTACGGACAGCAGAACCTACGAGCAGTACTTC,CASSTDSRTYEQYF
TRBV28,TRBJ2-2,few,NA,TGTGCCAGCAGTTTTTTGGGGGGCAACACCGGGGAGCTGTTTTTT,CASSFLGGNTGELFF
TRBV7-9,TRBJ1-2,once,NA,TGTGCCAGCAGCCAAGGTACAGGGTACTATGGCTACACCTTC,CASSQGTGYYGYTF
TRBV12-3/TRBV12-4,TRBJ2-5,few,NA,TGTGCCAGCAGCTCCGGGACGGTGCCAGAGACCCAGTACTTC,CASSSGTVPETQYF
TRBV20-1,TRBJ2-5,NA,NA,TGCAGTGCTAGAGGGGGTGTGGAGACCCAGTACTTC,CSARGGVETQYF
TRBV4-2,TRBJ1-1,NA,NA,TGTGCCAGCAGCCAAGATGTGGGGCGGAGCGCTGAAGCTTTCTTT,CASSQDVGRSAEAFF
TRBV7-3,TRBJ2-3,NA,NA,TGTGCCAGCAGCTCGAGCCCCGGGGATGAGGTTCCAGATACGCAGTATTTT,CASSSSPGDEVPDTQYF